This TCR beta chain is from a study of blood T cell repertoires in COVID-19 (dated by TCRdb to 2020 to 2021). The study in broad terms: Collaborator samples came from the United States, Italy and Spain and covered acute and convalescent phases of COVID-19. The sample metadata nearly always contained a de-identified subject ID, COVID-19 status, age in years and sex. The prospective study material was composed of cDNA or gDNA derived from T cells, B-cell-depleted T cells, or PBMCs. Where HLA class I and class II types were available, the types were taken from metadata supplied by the sample provider, not from assay-based typing. The repertoires were made available in a free public database intended to serve as a resource for research on the immune response to SARS-CoV-2. Subjects who had been exposed to COVID-19, were actively infected with it, or had recovered from it provided the deeply sampled blood TCRbeta repertoires that made up the dataset. The samples were drawn from two sources: the first 160 participants of the ongoing ImmuneRACE study, and 1,000 to 1,500 subjects contributed by 6 global collaborators.

To note about this clone: Its antigen specificity is not known. Base-call qualities are not available, and no considerably larger clone is one nucleotide away.

Trimming costs V 6 bases and J 0 bases, and their ends lie 20 bases apart. The CDR3, cysteine through phenylalanine, is 17 amino acids long. The entry retains the CDR3 DNA only, 51 bases that are in frame from base 1. According to the germline V gene (reference sequence), CDR1 reads LNHDA and CDR2 reads SQIVND. At one collaborating source in Seattle, patients were enrolled during active infection and were followed longitudinally through the course of disease. Whole blood was collected in K2EDTA tubes by collaborating institutions according to the institutions' own protocols. For TCRbeta analysis, collaborator samples were shipped as frozen whole blood, as isolated PBMCs, or as DNA extracted from either sample type. Overall results and qualifications from the work: The amount of clinical and demographic metadata varied by source and participant and was provided uncurated.

TCRbeta CDR3 regions were amplified from genomic DNA by means of the immunoSEQ Assay, a bias-controlled multiplex PCR. On the study's bioinformatics: Nucleated cell counts per sample were estimated from amplification of reference gene primers within the assay. To quantify the absolute abundance of each unique TCRbeta CDR3 rearrangement, sequence reads were collapsed and filtered. Productive Simpson clonality was computed per sample as the square root of Simpson's diversity index over productive rearrangements. The table comes from immuneACCESS by way of TCRdb, which keeps in-frame sequences with V and J called. Part of the clones is missing from these tables; in studies checked, under half for an unresolved V gene and the rest for unknown reasons. That table is the source of V, J and clone size, and D and trimming were worked out from the DNA. Here the sample has some 220,000 clones; 65% to 90% occur a single time. The top ten clones comprise 4% to 6% of the sample.

The TCR comes from a man aged 50-60 years with COVID-19, enrolled during active disease. Source material: peripheral blood. The chain links TRBV19 with TRBJ1-1; TRBD1 is perhaps the D gene, given 6 matching bases. The CDR3 region reads CASRPRAGAGMNTEAFF. In nucleotide form, the sequence is TGTGCCAGTAGGCCCAGAGCAGGGGCTGGGATGAACACTGAAGCTTTCTTT.